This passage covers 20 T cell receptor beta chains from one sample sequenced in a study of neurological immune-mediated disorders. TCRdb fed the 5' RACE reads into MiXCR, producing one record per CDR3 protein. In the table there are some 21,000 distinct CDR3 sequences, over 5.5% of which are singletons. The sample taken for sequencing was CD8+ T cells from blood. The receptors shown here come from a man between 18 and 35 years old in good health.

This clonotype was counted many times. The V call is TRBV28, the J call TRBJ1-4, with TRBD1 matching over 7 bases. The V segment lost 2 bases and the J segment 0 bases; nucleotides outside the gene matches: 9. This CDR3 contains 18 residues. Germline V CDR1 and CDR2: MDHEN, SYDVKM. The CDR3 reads CASSLAWDRPSTNEKLFF. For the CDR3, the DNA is TGTGCCAGCAGTTTAGCCTGGGACAGACCTTCAACTAATGAAAAACTGTTTTTT.

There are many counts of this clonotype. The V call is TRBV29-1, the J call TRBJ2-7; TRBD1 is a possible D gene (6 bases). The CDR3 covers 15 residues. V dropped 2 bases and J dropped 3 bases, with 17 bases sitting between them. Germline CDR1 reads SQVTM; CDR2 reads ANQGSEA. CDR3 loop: CSVETPDRPGYEQYF. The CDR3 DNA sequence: TGCAGCGTTGAAACCCCCGACAGGCCCGGCTACGAGCAGTACTTC.

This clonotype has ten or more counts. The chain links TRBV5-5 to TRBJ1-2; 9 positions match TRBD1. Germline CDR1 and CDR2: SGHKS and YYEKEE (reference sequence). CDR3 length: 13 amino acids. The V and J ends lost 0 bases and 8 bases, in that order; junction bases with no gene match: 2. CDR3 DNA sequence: TGTGCCAGCAGCTTGGACAGGGGGCGAGGCTACACCTTC. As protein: CASSLDRGRGYTF.

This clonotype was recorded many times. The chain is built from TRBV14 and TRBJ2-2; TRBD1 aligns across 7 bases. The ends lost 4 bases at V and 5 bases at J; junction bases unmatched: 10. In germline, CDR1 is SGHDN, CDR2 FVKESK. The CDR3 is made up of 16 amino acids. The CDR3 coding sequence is TGTGCCAGCAGCCCCCGACAGGGCGTAGTAACCGGGGAGCTGTTTTTT. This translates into CASSPRQGVVTGELFF.

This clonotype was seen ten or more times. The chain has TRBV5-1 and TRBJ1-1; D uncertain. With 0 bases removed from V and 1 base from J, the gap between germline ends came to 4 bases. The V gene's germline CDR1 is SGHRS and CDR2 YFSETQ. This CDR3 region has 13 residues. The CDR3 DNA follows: TGCGCCAGCAGCTTGGGAAGGAACACTGAAGCTTTCTTT. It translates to CASSLGRNTEAFF.

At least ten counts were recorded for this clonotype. CDR3 DNA sequence: TGTGCCAGCAGCAGTAGTGTGGGACAGGGATCTAGCACAGATACGCAGTATTTT. Translating gives CASSSSVGQGSSTDTQYF. The chain couples TRBV7-9 to TRBJ2-3; 9 nucleotides line up with TRBD1. Per germline, CDR1 SEHNR and CDR2 FQNEAQ (reference sequence). The ends lost 5 bases at V and 0 bases at J; junction bases unmatched: 12. The CDR3 sequence is 18 residues long.

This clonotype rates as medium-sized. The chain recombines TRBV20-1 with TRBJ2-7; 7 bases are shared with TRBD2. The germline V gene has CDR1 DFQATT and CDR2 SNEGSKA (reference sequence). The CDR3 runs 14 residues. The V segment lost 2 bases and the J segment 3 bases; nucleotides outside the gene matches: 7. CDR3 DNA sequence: TGCAGTGCTAGAACGGCTACTAGCGACTACGAGCAGTACTTC. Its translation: CSARTATSDYEQYF.

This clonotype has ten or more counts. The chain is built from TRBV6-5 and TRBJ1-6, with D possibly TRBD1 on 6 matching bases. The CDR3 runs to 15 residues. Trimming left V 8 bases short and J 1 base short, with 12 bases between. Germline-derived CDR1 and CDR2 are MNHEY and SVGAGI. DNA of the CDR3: TGTGCCAGCGGCCGGGGGCGATCCTATAATTCACCCCTCCACTTT. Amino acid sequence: CASGRGRSYNSPLHF.

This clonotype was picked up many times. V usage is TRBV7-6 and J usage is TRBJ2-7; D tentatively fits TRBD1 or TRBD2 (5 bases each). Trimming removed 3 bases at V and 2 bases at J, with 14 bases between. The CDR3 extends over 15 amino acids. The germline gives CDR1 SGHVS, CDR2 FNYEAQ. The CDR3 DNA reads TGTGCCAGCAGCTTTTTTGGGGACGGGGCCTACGAGCAGTACTTC. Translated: CASSFFGDGAYEQYF. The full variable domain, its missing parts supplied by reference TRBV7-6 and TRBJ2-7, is GAGVSQSPRYKVTKRGQDVALRCDPISGHVSLYWYRQALGQGPEFLTYFNYEAQQDKSGLPNDRFSAERPEGSISTLTIQRTEQRDSAMYRCASSFFGDGAYEQYFGPGTRLTVT.

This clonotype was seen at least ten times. CDR3 DNA: TGTGCCAGCACCGGACAGAGCTCCTACGAGCAGTACTTC. This encodes CASTGQSSYEQYF. This chain links TRBV7-9 with TRBJ2-7; TRBD1 is a possible D gene (6 bases). Germline V gene data show CDR1 as SEHNR and CDR2 as FQNEAQ (reference sequence). The CDR3 has 13 residues. The V and J ends lost 7 bases and 0 bases respectively, with 10 bases between them.

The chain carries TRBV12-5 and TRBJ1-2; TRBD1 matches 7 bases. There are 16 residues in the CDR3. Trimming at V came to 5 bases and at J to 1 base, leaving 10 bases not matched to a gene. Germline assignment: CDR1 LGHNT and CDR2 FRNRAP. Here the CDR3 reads CASGHADRAVNYGYTF. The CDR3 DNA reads TGTGCTAGTGGTCACGCCGACAGGGCCGTTAACTATGGCTACACCTTC.

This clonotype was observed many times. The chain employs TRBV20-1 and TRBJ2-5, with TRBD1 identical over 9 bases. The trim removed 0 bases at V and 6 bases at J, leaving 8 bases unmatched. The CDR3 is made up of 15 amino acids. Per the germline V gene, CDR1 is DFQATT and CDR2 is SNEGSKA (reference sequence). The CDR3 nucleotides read TGCAGTGCTAGAGATGGGACAGGGAGGGTAAAGACCCAGTACTTC. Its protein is CSARDGTGRVKTQYF.

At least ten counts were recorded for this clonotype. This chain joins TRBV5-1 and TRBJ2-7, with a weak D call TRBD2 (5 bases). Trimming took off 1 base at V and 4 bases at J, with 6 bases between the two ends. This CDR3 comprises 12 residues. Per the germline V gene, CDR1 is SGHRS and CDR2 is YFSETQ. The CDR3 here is CASSLPGYEQYF. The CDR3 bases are TGCGCCAGCAGCTTGCCGGGGTACGAGCAGTACTTC.

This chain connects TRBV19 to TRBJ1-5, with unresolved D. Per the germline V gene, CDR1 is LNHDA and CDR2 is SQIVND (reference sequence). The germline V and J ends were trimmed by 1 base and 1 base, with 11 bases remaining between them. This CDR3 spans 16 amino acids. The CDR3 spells CASSIGVRGSNQPQHF. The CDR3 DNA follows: TGTGCCAGTAGTATAGGAGTACGTGGGAGCAATCAGCCCCAGCATTTT.

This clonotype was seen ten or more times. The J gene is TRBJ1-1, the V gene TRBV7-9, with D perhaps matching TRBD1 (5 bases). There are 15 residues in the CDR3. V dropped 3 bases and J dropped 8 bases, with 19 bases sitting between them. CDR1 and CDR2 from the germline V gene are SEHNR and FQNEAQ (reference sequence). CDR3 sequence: CASSFPGTVDYEAFF. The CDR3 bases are TGTGCCAGCAGCTTTCCCGGGACGGTTGATTACGAAGCTTTCTTT.

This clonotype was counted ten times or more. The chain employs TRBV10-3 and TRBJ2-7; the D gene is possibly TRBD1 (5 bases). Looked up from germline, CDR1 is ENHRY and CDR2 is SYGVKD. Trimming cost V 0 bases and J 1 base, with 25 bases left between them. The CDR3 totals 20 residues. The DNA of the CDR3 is TGTGCCATCAGTGAGTCAGGGGTTGGGGCACACGGGCCGATTTCCTACGAGCAGTACTTC. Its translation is CAISESGVGAHGPISYEQYF.

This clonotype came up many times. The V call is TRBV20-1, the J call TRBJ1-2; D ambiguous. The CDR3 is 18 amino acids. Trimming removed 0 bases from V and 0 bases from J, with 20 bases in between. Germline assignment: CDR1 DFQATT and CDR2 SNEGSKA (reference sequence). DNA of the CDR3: TGCAGTGCTAGAGATCGTATAACATCCCAGGATGCTAACTATGGCTACACCTTC. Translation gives CSARDRITSQDANYGYTF.

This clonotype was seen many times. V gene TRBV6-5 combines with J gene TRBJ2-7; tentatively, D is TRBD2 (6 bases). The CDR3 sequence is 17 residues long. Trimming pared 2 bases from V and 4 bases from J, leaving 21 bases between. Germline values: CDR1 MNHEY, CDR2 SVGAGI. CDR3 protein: CASSYGPSSGYLYEQYF. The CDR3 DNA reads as TGTGCCAGCAGTTACGGGCCGAGTAGCGGATATCTTTACGAGCAGTACTTC.

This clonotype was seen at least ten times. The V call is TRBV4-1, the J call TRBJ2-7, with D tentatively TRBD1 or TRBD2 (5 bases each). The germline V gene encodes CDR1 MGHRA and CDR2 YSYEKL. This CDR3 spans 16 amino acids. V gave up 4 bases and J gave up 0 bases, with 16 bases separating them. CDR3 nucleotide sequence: TGCGCCAGCAGCCCAGTTACGGGACCCAGCTCCTACGAGCAGTACTTC. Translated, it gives CASSPVTGPSSYEQYF.

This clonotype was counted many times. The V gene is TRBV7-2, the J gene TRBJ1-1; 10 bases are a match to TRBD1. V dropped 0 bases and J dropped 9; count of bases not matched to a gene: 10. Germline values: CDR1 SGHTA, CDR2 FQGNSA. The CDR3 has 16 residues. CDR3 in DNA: TGTGCCAGCAGCTTAGCGGGACAGGGGCGGCAATCTCAAGCTTTCTTT. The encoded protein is CASSLAGQGRQSQAFF.